The T cell receptor (beta chain) under discussion was sequenced for a study of blood T cell repertoires in COVID-19. Whole-study context: Sites across the United States, Italy and Spain contributed samples from acute and convalescent COVID-19.

Sequencing used immunoSEQ multiplex PCR; TCRdb keeps in-frame clones, though not all of them. The sample has about 220,000 clones, about 83% seen once. Symptom resolution, clearance, or two negative PCRs marked donors in Cohort 3 as recovered. The germline V gene has CDR1 SGHAT and CDR2 FQNNGV. Trimming shortened V by 3 bases and J by 5 bases, and 14 bases separated the two germline ends. The CDR3 has 14 amino acids. V gene TRBV11-2 combines with J gene TRBJ2-7, with D possibly TRBD1 on 6 matching bases. Sequenced input: PBMCs or T cells enriched from blood (not recorded which). The clonotype was recovered from a middle-aged woman who had recovered from COVID-19. The CDR3 loop is CASSFQGNGDEQYF. The CDR3 bases are TGTGCCAGCAGCTTCCAGGGGAACGGAGACGAGCAGTACTTC.